The rows below give T cell receptor beta chains drawn from one sample of a study of blood T cell repertoires in COVID-19. Assay: immunoSEQ multiplex PCR; the TCRdb copy retains only in-frame clones and omits some. The profile shows some 250,000 clones, 75% to 90% of them singletons. Sequences were obtained from peripheral blood. These TCRs come from a young man with active or convalescent COVID-19. Each CDR3 is given with its conserved first and last residue. Each record gives: V gene, clone size, D gene, J gene, CDR3 DNA, CDR3 protein. D genes are given only for firm matches. Only some rows state a clone size, as once, few, many or a class for expanded clones.

v_call: TRBV6-2/TRBV6-3; clone_size: NA; d_call: TRBD1; j_call: TRBJ1-1; cdr3_nt: TGTGCCAGCAGTTACACAGGGGTTACTGAAGCTTTCTTT; cdr3_aa: CASSYTGVTEAFF
v_call: TRBV4-1; clone_size: NA; d_call: NA; j_call: TRBJ2-3; cdr3_nt: TGCGCCAGCAGCCAAGAAGGGGGTACGCAGTATTTT; cdr3_aa: CASSQEGGTQYF
v_call: TRBV7-9; clone_size: NA; d_call: NA; j_call: TRBJ1-5; cdr3_nt: TGTGCCAGCAGCCTCGGGATCACTGGGGATCAGCCCCAGCATTTT; cdr3_aa: CASSLGITGDQPQHF
v_call: TRBV6-1; clone_size: once; d_call: NA; j_call: TRBJ2-2; cdr3_nt: TGTGCCAGCAGTGAAAGCCAGGGGTTGGTCACCGGGGAGCTGTTTTTT; cdr3_aa: CASSESQGLVTGELFF
v_call: TRBV7-2; clone_size: NA; d_call: NA; j_call: TRBJ2-3; cdr3_nt: TGTGCCAGCAGCTTACAGGGTCGGACAGATACGCAGTATTTT; cdr3_aa: CASSLQGRTDTQYF
v_call: TRBV18; clone_size: NA; d_call: TRBD1; j_call: TRBJ1-1; cdr3_nt: TGTGCCAGCTCCAGGGACAGGGAAAACACTGAAGCTTTCTTT; cdr3_aa: CASSRDRENTEAFF
v_call: TRBV11-2; clone_size: NA; d_call: NA; j_call: TRBJ2-3; cdr3_nt: TGTGCCAGCAGCTTAGGGGGCGGGGACACAGATACGCAGTATTTT; cdr3_aa: CASSLGGGDTDTQYF
v_call: TRBV12-3/TRBV12-4; clone_size: NA; d_call: NA; j_call: TRBJ1-1; cdr3_nt: TGTGCCAGCAGTTCTAGGGGGGGCACTGAAGCTTTCTTT; cdr3_aa: CASSSRGGTEAFF
v_call: TRBV5-4; clone_size: NA; d_call: NA; j_call: TRBJ1-1; cdr3_nt: TGTGCCAGCAGCAAAGACAGGTTAACGGGCGAAGCTTTCTTT; cdr3_aa: CASSKDRLTGEAFF
v_call: TRBV29-1; clone_size: NA; d_call: NA; j_call: TRBJ2-7; cdr3_nt: TGCAGTGCTATAACCACCATATACTACGAGCAGTACTTC; cdr3_aa: CSAITTIYYEQYF
v_call: TRBV5-1; clone_size: NA; d_call: NA; j_call: TRBJ1-6; cdr3_nt: TGCGCCAGCACCCAGGGATCGAATTCACCCCTCCACTTT; cdr3_aa: CASTQGSNSPLHF
v_call: TRBV5-1; clone_size: NA; d_call: TRBD1; j_call: TRBJ1-1; cdr3_nt: TGCGCCAGCAGCACGACAGGGGTTCGAACTGAAGCTTTCTTT; cdr3_aa: CASSTTGVRTEAFF
v_call: TRBV5-4; clone_size: NA; d_call: NA; j_call: TRBJ2-1; cdr3_nt: TGTGCCAGCAGCTTGGCGTCTGAGCAGTTCTTC; cdr3_aa: CASSLASEQFF
v_call: TRBV7-9; clone_size: NA; d_call: TRBD1; j_call: TRBJ2-7; cdr3_nt: TGTGCCAGCAGCTTAGGTACAGGGGGCAGGGAGCAGTACTTC; cdr3_aa: CASSLGTGGREQYF
v_call: TRBV20-1; clone_size: NA; d_call: NA; j_call: TRBJ1-3; cdr3_nt: TGCAGTGCTAGAGCAGGAAACACCATATATTTT; cdr3_aa: CSARAGNTIYF
v_call: TRBV19; clone_size: few; d_call: TRBD1; j_call: TRBJ1-4; cdr3_nt: TGTGCCAGTATGCCCCCGGGACAGACTAATGAAAAACTGTTTTTT; cdr3_aa: CASMPPGQTNEKLFF
v_call: TRBV4-1; clone_size: NA; d_call: TRBD1; j_call: TRBJ2-1; cdr3_nt: TGCGCCAGCAGCCCGGGACAGGGCCCCTACAATGAGCAGTTCTTC; cdr3_aa: CASSPGQGPYNEQFF
v_call: TRBV21-1; clone_size: NA; d_call: NA; j_call: TRBJ2-7; cdr3_nt: TGTGCCAGCAGCGCTTGGGACAGGGGTTTTTCCTACGAGCAGTACTTC; cdr3_aa: CASSAWDRGFSYEQYF
v_call: TRBV5-4; clone_size: NA; d_call: NA; j_call: TRBJ2-1; cdr3_nt: TGTGCCAGCAGCTTGGCCTTAACCCAGAATGAGCAGTTCTTC; cdr3_aa: CASSLALTQNEQFF
v_call: TRBV4-1; clone_size: NA; d_call: TRBD2; j_call: TRBJ2-1; cdr3_nt: TGCGCCAGCAGCCAAGATGGCGGGGGTTACAATGAGCAGTTCTTC; cdr3_aa: CASSQDGGGYNEQFF
v_call: TRBV3-1/TRBV3-2; clone_size: NA; d_call: NA; j_call: TRBJ2-7; cdr3_nt: TGTGCCAGCAGCCAAGATATTCCCTACGAGCAGTACTTC; cdr3_aa: CASSQDIPYEQYF
v_call: TRBV27; clone_size: NA; d_call: NA; j_call: TRBJ1-3; cdr3_nt: TGTGCCAGCGCCAGGGTCCCTCCGGGAAACACCATATATTTT; cdr3_aa: CASARVPPGNTIYF
v_call: TRBV7-9; clone_size: few; d_call: NA; j_call: TRBJ1-1; cdr3_nt: TGTGCCAGCAGCTTTAGGGGCTGGGACACTGAAGCTTTCTTT; cdr3_aa: CASSFRGWDTEAFF
v_call: TRBV7-6; clone_size: NA; d_call: TRBD1; j_call: TRBJ2-7; cdr3_nt: TGTGCCAGCAGCTTAGCGGACAGGGGGGCCTCCGAGCAGTACTTC; cdr3_aa: CASSLADRGASEQYF
v_call: TRBV10-3; clone_size: NA; d_call: NA; j_call: TRBJ1-1; cdr3_nt: TGTGCCATCAGTGAGGGACAGCAGAACACTGAAGCTTTCTTT; cdr3_aa: CAISEGQQNTEAFF
v_call: TRBV30; clone_size: NA; d_call: TRBD1; j_call: TRBJ1-1; cdr3_nt: TGTGCCTGGAGTGCCGGACAGGGCACTGAAGCTTTCTTT; cdr3_aa: CAWSAGQGTEAFF
v_call: TRBV19; clone_size: NA; d_call: TRBD2; j_call: TRBJ2-5; cdr3_nt: TGTGCCACCTCAAGGACTAGCGGGGCGTCCCAGTACTTC; cdr3_aa: CATSRTSGASQYF
v_call: TRBV5-8; clone_size: once; d_call: NA; j_call: TRBJ1-3; cdr3_nt: TGTGCCAGCAGCCGAGCGGGGGACTCTGGAAACACCATATATTTT; cdr3_aa: CASSRAGDSGNTIYF
v_call: TRBV6-5; clone_size: NA; d_call: NA; j_call: TRBJ1-5; cdr3_nt: TGTGCCAGCAGCTCGGCGGGGGCCAATCAGCCCCAGCATTTT; cdr3_aa: CASSSAGANQPQHF
v_call: TRBV7-2; clone_size: NA; d_call: NA; j_call: TRBJ1-2; cdr3_nt: TGTGCCAGCAGCGTCGGGCAGAGGGATGGCTACACCTTC; cdr3_aa: CASSVGQRDGYTF
v_call: TRBV6-6; clone_size: NA; d_call: NA; j_call: TRBJ1-5; cdr3_nt: TGTGCCAGCAGTTACTCCAGGGGTATGCCCCAGCATTTT; cdr3_aa: CASSYSRGMPQHF
v_call: TRBV13; clone_size: NA; d_call: TRBD1; j_call: TRBJ1-2; cdr3_nt: TGTGCCAGCAGCTGGGGGACAGGGAGAGGGTATGGCTACACCTTC; cdr3_aa: CASSWGTGRGYGYTF
v_call: TRBV15; clone_size: NA; d_call: NA; j_call: TRBJ1-2; cdr3_nt: TGTGCCACCAGCCGAAGAGGAGGGAACTATGGCTACACCTTC; cdr3_aa: CATSRRGGNYGYTF
v_call: TRBV5-4; clone_size: NA; d_call: NA; j_call: TRBJ2-5; cdr3_nt: TGTGCCAGCAGCTTGACTCTCGGGGGCCAAGAGACCCAGTACTTC; cdr3_aa: CASSLTLGGQETQYF
v_call: TRBV6-6; clone_size: NA; d_call: NA; j_call: TRBJ1-6; cdr3_nt: TGTGCCAGCATTAAGGACTCCTTGGATTCACCCCTCCACTTT; cdr3_aa: CASIKDSLDSPLHF
v_call: TRBV19; clone_size: NA; d_call: TRBD1; j_call: TRBJ1-1; cdr3_nt: TGTGCCAGTAGTTCGACAGGGGAGTCTGAAGCTTTCTTT; cdr3_aa: CASSSTGESEAFF
v_call: TRBV5-6; clone_size: NA; d_call: NA; j_call: TRBJ1-1; cdr3_nt: TGTGCCAGCAGCTTGGCCTCGGGGGCTGAAGCTTTCTTT; cdr3_aa: CASSLASGAEAFF
v_call: TRBV27; clone_size: few; d_call: TRBD1; j_call: TRBJ1-1; cdr3_nt: TGTGCCAGCAGACCGACAGGGGGCACTGAAGCTTTCTTT; cdr3_aa: CASRPTGGTEAFF
v_call: TRBV6-5; clone_size: once; d_call: NA; j_call: TRBJ2-3; cdr3_nt: TGTGCCAGCAGTTACTCTGTGGTAGGCACAGATACGCAGTATTTT; cdr3_aa: CASSYSVVGTDTQYF
v_call: TRBV6-4; clone_size: NA; d_call: TRBD2; j_call: TRBJ2-3; cdr3_nt: TGTGCCAGCAGTGACTCCCGGGGGGGGTCAGATACGCAGTATTTT; cdr3_aa: CASSDSRGGSDTQYF
v_call: TRBV6-2/TRBV6-3; clone_size: NA; d_call: NA; j_call: TRBJ1-3; cdr3_nt: TGTGCCAGCAGTTCGGTGGGCTGGGACAACTCTGGAAACACCATATATTTT; cdr3_aa: CASSSVGWDNSGNTIYF
v_call: TRBV7-8; clone_size: NA; d_call: NA; j_call: TRBJ1-1; cdr3_nt: TGTGCCAGCAGCTTAATTCAGGGACAAAACACTGAAGCTTTCTTT; cdr3_aa: CASSLIQGQNTEAFF